This T cell receptor (beta chain) was found in a study of blood T cell repertoires in COVID-19. Overall study context: Both acute and convalescent COVID-19 samples were obtained from the United States, Italy and Spain.

In the authors' methods: It was from reference gene primer amplification that nucleated cell counts were estimated. Data came from immunoSEQ multiplex PCR; TCRdb stores just in-frame clones and leaves some out. V and J calls and clone size follow that table, whereas D and trimming were derived from the DNA. The data contain 95,000 or so clones, roughly four fifths of them singletons. This clone was seen once. Germline CDR1 reads SGHRS; CDR2 reads YFSETQ. V lost 2 bases and J lost 3, with 15 bases in between. This CDR3 comprises 16 residues. Sequenced sample: peripheral blood. The sequence came from a human donor in a cohort sampled during active COVID-19. The rearrangement joins TRBV5-1 to TRBJ2-1, with TRBD1 as a possible D gene (5 bases). CDR3 coding DNA: TGCGCCAGCAGCTTAGTTAGTACAGGCCGCTACAATGAGCAGTTCTTC. It is translated as CASSLVSTGRYNEQFF.